Following are 9 T cell receptor beta chains from one sample sequenced in a study of cytomegalovirus exposure and HLA in healthy donors. In the PCR, 60 Vbeta and 13 Jbeta primers were used. This table comes from immunoSEQ multiplex PCR, and its TCRdb copy is limited to in-frame clones, with some not included. The sample lists a few hundred thousand clones; 80% to 95% were seen once. Material: PBMCs. The receptors originated from a girl aged 2 to 10 in good health and CMV-seronegative.

The chain has TRBV28 and TRBJ2-7; 14 bases map to TRBD2. CDR3 length equals 18 residues. Germline values: CDR1 MDHEN, CDR2 SYDVKM. V dropped 5 bases and J dropped 1; count of bases not matched to a gene: 10. CDR3 in DNA: TGTGCCAGCAGTCTCCCCACGGGACTAGCGGGGGTATCCTACGAGCAGTACTTC. Its translation: CASSLPTGLAGVSYEQYF. The whole variable domain, remainder taken from reference TRBV28 and TRBJ2-7, is DVKVTQSSRYLVKRTGEKVFLECVQDMDHENMFWYRQDPGLGLRLIYFSYDVKMKEKGDIPEGYSVSREKKERFSLILESASTNQTSMYLCASSLPTGLAGVSYEQYFGPGTRLTVT.

This clone was seen only once. The rearrangement joins TRBV30 to TRBJ2-7; D not certain. The CDR3 totals 17 residues. Germline CDR1 and CDR2: GTSNPN and SVGIG (reference sequence). Deletions cut 4 bases from V and 3 bases from J, with 25 bases between. The CDR3 sequence: CAWNDPVTSRRSYEQYF. CDR3 coding DNA: TGTGCCTGGAATGATCCCGTGACCTCCCGTCGGAGCTACGAGCAGTACTTC.

This chain joins TRBV4-1 and TRBJ2-4; 7 bases are shared with TRBD1. Trimming took 4 bases from V and 7 from J; bases not matched to a gene: 10. The length of the CDR3 is 15 residues. The germline V gene encodes CDR1 MGHRA and CDR2 YSYEKL. The CDR3 loop is CASSLQGVLGNIQYF. The DNA of the CDR3 is TGCGCCAGCAGCCTCCAGGGGGTGCTAGGCAACATTCAGTACTTC.

For this clone: A read error may account for a junction end that differs from germline. The chain combines TRBV5-1 with TRBJ2-5; no definite D call. Germline values: CDR1 SGHRS, CDR2 YFSETQ. The CDR3 is made up of 12 amino acids. CDR3: CAGSLYGETQYF. The CDR3 DNA is TGCGCCGGCAGCCTCTACGGAGAGACCCAGTACTTC.

The gene calls are TRBV7-2 and TRBJ1-2; 9 positions match TRBD1. Trimming took 2 bases from V and 8 from J; bases not matched to a gene: 9. The CDR3 is 15 amino acids. Germline values: CDR1 SGHTA, CDR2 FQGNSA. The CDR3 spells CASSLYRQGEDGYTF. The CDR3 DNA reads as TGTGCCAGCAGCTTATACAGACAGGGGGAGGACGGCTACACCTTC.

The rearrangement joins TRBV30 to TRBJ2-3; D is ambiguous. Germline CDR1 is GTSNPN and CDR2 is SVGIG (reference sequence). The CDR3 has 13 residues. V dropped 2 bases and J dropped 6 bases, with 12 bases sitting between them. CDR3 loop: CAWSRGTRDTQYF. CDR3 sequence (DNA): TGTGCCTGGAGTAGAGGCACGAGGGATACGCAGTATTTT.

This clone has just one count. The chain uses TRBV10-3 and TRBJ2-7, with 13 bases fitting TRBD2. CDR1 is ENHRY, CDR2 SYGVKD, per germline. CDR3 size: 16 residues. V gave up 6 bases and J gave up 7 bases; unmatched junction bases: 12. The CDR3 nucleotides read TGTGCCATCAGAGGTACTAGCGGGAGGGCCTCTCGGGAGCAGTACTTC. Its translation is CAIRGTSGRASREQYF.

This chain uses TRBV2 with TRBJ1-2; no clear D gene. Trimming removed 4 bases from V and 5 bases from J, with 11 bases in between. The CDR3 spans 13 residues. Germline V CDR1 and CDR2: SNHLY, FYNNEI. CDR3 coding DNA: TGTGCCAGCAGTGTCGGCGGTTTTTATGGCTACACCTTC. Protein: CASSVGGFYGYTF.

The chain couples TRBV10-3 to TRBJ1-2; 8 positions match TRBD1. There are 15 residues in the CDR3. After removal of 0 bases from V and 3 bases from J, the junction contained 3 bases not matched to a gene. The germline V gene encodes CDR1 ENHRY and CDR2 SYGVKD. The CDR3 DNA reads as TGTGCCATCAGTGAGTCGACGACAGGGGACTATGGCTACACCTTC. Its translation: CAISESTTGDYGYTF.